The entry below describes one T cell receptor beta chain. What it binds is unknown. CDR3 length: 15 amino acids. Germline V gene data show CDR1 as SNHLY and CDR2 as FYNNEI. After removal of 6 bases from V and 5 bases from J, the junction contained 12 bases not matched to a gene. Sorted CD4+ subsets: naive, central memory, regulatory, stem cell-like memory (CD45RO/CCR7/CD25/CD127/CD95/CD27 panel). This sample is part of a study of beta chain features in type 1 diabetes. Findings of the study overall: At VDJ recombination sites, type 1 diabetes patients had fewer insertions and more deleted nucleotides. PCR might preferentially amplify shorter templates, equally in patients and controls.

Isolated RNA was reverse transcribed in full, so expressed TCRB transcripts were sequenced. Generated by immunoSEQ multiplex PCR, the TCRdb table keeps only in-frame clones and is missing some. The sample lists 150,000 or so clones; about 9.7% were seen once. The sequence came from a woman between 40 and 55 years old in good health. Input material: central memory CD4+ T cells from blood. The gene calls are TRBV2 and TRBJ2-5; TRBD2 matches 7 bases. In DNA form, the CDR3 reads TGTGCCAGCAGCCCGAGCGGGGTCGATAGTGAGACCCAGTACTTC. Its protein product is CASSPSGVDSETQYF.